This T cell receptor (beta chain) was captured in a study of OX40 agonist ivuxolimab in advanced cancers. Describing the broader study: Ivuxolimab, which targeted the costimulatory receptor OX40 (CD134), was an agonistic, fully human IgG2 monoclonal antibody. Intravenous ivuxolimab was administered to patients every 2 weeks at six dose levels: 0.01, 0.1, 0.3, 1.5, 3 and 10 mg/kg. Of the roughly 51 patients in dose escalation, some 19 had hepatocellular carcinoma, some 15 had melanoma, 9 had renal cell carcinoma and 9 had head and neck cancer. The dose-escalation cohort was around 84% male with a mean age of about 60 years, ranging from roughly 23 to 90. Patients were allowed to have had prior anti-PD-1, anti-PD-L1 or anti-CTLA-4 therapy, and around 40% of the dose-escalation patients had previously received checkpoint inhibitors. Partial responses occurred in three dose-escalation patients: two with cutaneous melanoma and one with hepatocellular carcinoma. The point of sequencing TCRbeta in the periphery was to test whether ivuxolimab changed TCR sequence diversity and drove clonal T-cell expansion. The paper covers the monotherapy dose-escalation part of the phase I ivuxolimab trial, which included N ≈ 57 patients. Paper-wide results and their limitations: On average, CD8+ T cells showed more expanded clones than CD4+ T cells after ivuxolimab. In the 0.1-3.0 mg/kg groups, partial responders were among the patients with the lowest normalized peripheral clonal expansion, particularly in CD8+ T cells. At doses from 0.1 to 3.0 mg/kg, clonal expansion was seen in both CD4+ and CD8+ blood T cells between baseline and week 6. The antigen specificity of the clonally expanded peripheral T cells was not determined. Low levels of normalized T-cell clonal expansion were also shown by some nonresponding patients.

The CDR3 contains 13 residues, cysteine and phenylalanine counted. Of the read, only the CDR3 DNA is kept; its 39 bases are in frame from base 1. Unmatched junction bases come to 2, with V trimmed by 4 bases and J by 2 bases. The germline V gene gives CDR1 as MDHEN and CDR2 as SYDVKM. Genomic DNA was extracted from sorted cells for sequencing of the TCRbeta CDR3 region. The immunoSEQ Assay was used to sequence the TCRbeta CDR3 regions. What TCRdb holds here is the immuneACCESS table cut down to in-frame rearrangements. Part of the clones is not present; checked against another copy, under half of the missing clones reflect an unresolved V gene, and the others are unexplained. Within this sample are about 100,000 clones, with 89% of them counted one time only. The ten largest account for 0.15% to 0.2% of the sample. The trial excluded patients who had a history of autoimmune disease or who were on systemic immunosuppression. In every dose cohort, peripheral blood was drawn for TCR sequencing at baseline, cycle 4 day 1, and cycle 7 day 1. The samples were drawn from a first-in-human, open-label, multicenter phase I dose-escalation trial of ivuxolimab. The trial enrolled adults with locally advanced or metastatic head and neck squamous cell, hepatocellular, melanoma or renal cell carcinoma. Before TCR sequencing, CD4+ and CD8+ T cells were separately sorted from peripheral blood.

As concerns this clone: Its specific antigen is unknown. No base-level quality is on record; no much larger clone is a single base apart.

The starting material was CD4+ or CD8+ T cells sorted from blood, obtained in a trial of the OX40 agonist ivuxolimab. The receptor was isolated from an adult with an advanced solid tumor such as melanoma, head and neck, liver or kidney cancer. This chain joins TRBV28 to TRBJ2-7; TRBD2 fits 7 bases in the junction. The CDR3 loop reads CASSSGTTYEQYF. The bases are TGTGCCAGCAGTTCCGGGACTACCTACGAGCAGTACTTC.